The 13 T cell receptor beta chains below come from one sample, sequenced in a study of T cell responses to AZD1222 COVID-19 vaccine. Measured with immunoSEQ multiplex PCR; TCRdb has only the in-frame clones, and not every one. The data contain around 88,000 clones, approximately 85% of them seen just once; the ten biggest clones take up roughly 5.8%. The sample consisted of peripheral blood, taken on day 0 of AZD1222 vaccination. The receptor source for this set is an adult in good health.

The rearrangement uses TRBV24-1 and TRBJ2-2; D is ambiguous. This CDR3 spans 15 amino acids. Looked up from germline, CDR1 is KGHDR and CDR2 is SFDVKD. The germline V and J ends were trimmed by 4 bases and 4 bases, with 12 bases remaining between them. CDR3 DNA sequence: TGTGCCACCAGTGACCCGCTAGGGCCCACCGGGGAGCTGTTTTTT. As protein: CATSDPLGPTGELFF.

V usage is TRBV4-2 and J usage is TRBJ2-1, with 7 bases that match TRBD2. V shed 4 bases and J 4 bases; nucleotides not matched to a gene: 7. This CDR3 has 15 amino acids. Germline V gene data show CDR1 as LGHNA and CDR2 as YNFKEQ. The chain's CDR3 is CASSPGLVPYNEQFF. CDR3 nucleotides: TGTGCCAGCAGCCCCGGACTAGTCCCGTACAATGAGCAGTTCTTC.

J is TRBJ2-6 and V is TRBV5-4, with D perhaps given as TRBD1 or TRBD2 (7 bases each). The V end lost 4 bases, the J end lost 2 bases, and 13 bases lay between the germline ends. Germline loops: CDR1 SGHNT, CDR2 YYREEE (reference sequence). The CDR3 loop spans 16 amino acids. The CDR3 is CASSKQGRAGANVLTF. CDR3 nucleotides: TGTGCCAGCAGCAAACAGGGGAGGGCTGGGGCCAACGTCCTGACTTTC.

The chain combines TRBV21-1 with TRBJ2-1; TRBD2 is the table's D call, not checked against the DNA. TRBV21-1 constitutes a pseudogene. CDR3 length: 17 amino acids. The CDR3 is CASSKLSGLAGDHEQFF. Written as DNA, the CDR3 is TGTGCCAGCAGCAAATTATCCGGACTAGCGGGAGACCATGAGCAGTTCTTC.

The chain joins TRBV24-1 to TRBJ2-5; D is unclear. Trimming shortened V by 0 bases and J by 5 bases, and 3 bases separated the two germline ends. This CDR3 has 12 residues. Germline V gives CDR1 KGHDR, CDR2 SFDVKD. CDR3 sequence: CATSDLMETQYF. The CDR3 DNA sequence: TGTGCCACCAGTGATTTGATGGAGACCCAGTACTTC.

The chain combines TRBV27 with TRBJ1-6; perhaps TRBD1 as D (5 bases). The ends were cut back, 5 bases at V and 3 bases at J, with 8 bases in the middle. Per the germline V gene, CDR1 is MNHEY and CDR2 is SMNVEV (reference sequence). CDR3 length: 14 amino acids. Written as DNA, the CDR3 is TGTGCCAGCAGTCCAGGGAACTATAATTCACCCCTCCACTTT. This encodes CASSPGNYNSPLHF.

The chain is built from TRBV5-1 and TRBJ1-2; D is unclear. The CDR3 extends over 13 amino acids. With 0 bases removed from V and 8 bases from J, the gap between germline ends came to 11 bases. Germline lookup yields CDR1 SGHRS and CDR2 YFSETQ. This chain's CDR3 is CASSLAGDRGYTF. The CDR3 DNA is TGCGCCAGCAGCTTGGCCGGCGACCGGGGCTACACCTTC.

J is TRBJ1-2 and V is TRBV3-1 (or the pseudogene TRBV3-2); D ambiguous. The CDR3 sequence is 13 residues long. Trimming removed 0 bases at V and 8 bases at J, with 10 bases between. Germline V gives CDR1 LGHDT, CDR2 YNNKEL (reference sequence). CDR3 loop: CASSQDGYRGYTF. CDR3 DNA sequence: TGTGCCAGCAGCCAAGATGGGTACAGAGGCTACACCTTC.

The chain combines TRBV12-2 with TRBJ1-5; TRBD1 is taken as the D call from the table, unchecked against the DNA. TRBV12-2 corresponds to a pseudogene. The CDR3 loop spans 17 amino acids. The CDR3 loop reads CASRSTWDSKRVRPQHF. CDR3 bases: TGTGCAAGTCGCTCAACCTGGGACAGTAAGCGGGTTAGGCCCCAGCATTTT.

V usage is TRBV28 and J usage is TRBJ2-5, with TRBD2 as a possible D gene (6 bases). V lost 7 bases and J lost 3, with 12 bases in between. Germline V gene sequence: CDR1 MDHEN, CDR2 SYDVKM. CDR3 size: 13 residues. This chain's CDR3 is CASKLARKETQYF. The DNA of the CDR3 is TGTGCCAGCAAACTAGCCCGTAAAGAGACCCAGTACTTC.

V is TRBV5-1 and J is TRBJ1-6, with D perhaps TRBD1 (5 bases). Germline assignment: CDR1 SGHRS and CDR2 YFSETQ. The V gene lost 1 base and the J gene lost 1 base, with 9 bases spanning the gap. This CDR3 has 16 amino acids. For the CDR3, the DNA is TGCGCCAGCAGCTTGAGGGGCGCATCCTATAATTCACCCCTCCACTTT. This gives the protein CASSLRGASYNSPLHF. Drawing the rest from reference TRBV5-1 and TRBJ1-6, the complete variable domain is KAGVTQTPRYLIKTRGQQVTLSCSPISGHRSVSWYQQTPGQGLQFLFEYFSETQRNKGNFPGRFSGRQFSNSRSEMNVSTLELGDSALYLCASSLRGASYNSPLHFGNGTRLTVT.

The CDR3 region is CASSEFGGQGVGETQYF. The CDR3 nucleotides read TGTGCCAGCAGTGAATTTGGTGGACAGGGGGTTGGAGAGACCCAGTACTTC. The chain combines TRBV2 with TRBJ2-5, with TRBD1 matching over 10 bases. The CDR3 consists of 17 residues. Germline loops: CDR1 SNHLY, CDR2 FYNNEI. V gave up 2 bases and J gave up 4 bases; unmatched junction bases: 10.

The chain employs TRBV5-1 and TRBJ1-1; the D gene is possibly TRBD1 (5 bases). The CDR3 loop spans 15 amino acids. Trimming removed 0 bases from V and 3 bases from J, with 12 bases in between. The germline V gene encodes CDR1 SGHRS and CDR2 YFSETQ. CDR3 loop: CASSLAGPRDTEAFF. DNA of the CDR3: TGCGCCAGCAGCTTGGCTGGGCCCAGGGACACTGAAGCTTTCTTT. The variable domain in full, with the rest retrieved from reference TRBV5-1 and TRBJ1-1, is KAGVTQTPRYLIKTRGQQVTLSCSPISGHRSVSWYQQTPGQGLQFLFEYFSETQRNKGNFPGRFSGRQFSNSRSEMNVSTLELGDSALYLCASSLAGPRDTEAFFGQGTRLTVV.